A selection of T cell receptor beta chains follows, all from one sample in a study of T cells after yellow fever vaccination. TCRdb itself ran the 5' RACE reads through MiXCR, one entry per CDR3 protein. The top ten hold roughly 3.1% of the sample, which has under 400,000 distinct CDR3 sequences, about an eighth seen once. The sequences come from CD4+ T cells sorted from PBMCs, collected 15 days after the yellow fever booster vaccination. All receptors derive from a man between 18 and 35 years old who received the YFV17D yellow fever vaccine. The CDR3 runs from the conserved cysteine through the conserved F or W. Fields, in order: clone size, D gene, CDR3 length, J gene, V gene, CDR3 protein, CDR3 DNA. D genes are given only for firm matches. Clone size is stated in some rows and not others, as once, few, many or a class when expanded.

abundance: -; d_gene: -; len: 13; j_gene: TRBJ2-5; v_gene: TRBV12-3/TRBV12-4; CDR3aa: CASSWRVGETQYF; CDR3nt: TGTGCCAGCAGTTGGCGGGTTGGAGAGACCCAGTACTTC
abundance: -; d_gene: -; len: 15; j_gene: TRBJ2-3; v_gene: TRBV6-2/TRBV6-3; CDR3aa: CASSSKWTFTDTQYF; CDR3nt: TGTGCCAGCAGTTCAAAATGGACATTCACAGATACGCAGTATTTT
abundance: -; d_gene: -; len: 17; j_gene: TRBJ1-1; v_gene: TRBV7-2; CDR3aa: CASTLIPGSLMNTEAFF; CDR3nt: TGTGCCAGCACCTTAATTCCAGGGAGCCTCATGAACACTGAAGCTTTCTTT
abundance: few; d_gene: -; len: 14; j_gene: TRBJ1-1; v_gene: TRBV5-1; CDR3aa: CASSFNGGNTEAFF; CDR3nt: TGCGCCAGCAGCTTCAACGGGGGGAACACTGAAGCTTTCTTT
abundance: -; d_gene: -; len: 14; j_gene: TRBJ2-3; v_gene: TRBV6-5; CDR3aa: CASSYQLSTDTQYF; CDR3nt: TGTGCCAGCAGTTATCAGCTCAGCACAGATACGCAGTATTTT
abundance: few; d_gene: TRBD1; len: 15; j_gene: TRBJ1-1; v_gene: TRBV12-5; CDR3aa: CANPSGGRIKAEAFF; CDR3nt: TGTGCAAATCCCTCAGGGGGGAGGATAAAAGCTGAAGCTTTCTTT
abundance: many; d_gene: -; len: 11; j_gene: TRBJ2-5; v_gene: TRBV11-2; CDR3aa: CASSPGVTQYF; CDR3nt: TGTGCCAGCAGCCCTGGAGTAACCCAGTACTTC
abundance: -; d_gene: -; len: 15; j_gene: TRBJ2-2; v_gene: TRBV6-1; CDR3aa: CASKQGSANTGELFF; CDR3nt: TGTGCCAGCAAGCAGGGGTCCGCGAACACCGGGGAGCTGTTTTTT
abundance: few; d_gene: -; len: 16; j_gene: TRBJ2-5; v_gene: TRBV7-8; CDR3aa: CASSPMASTTGETQYF; CDR3nt: TGTGCCAGCAGCCCAATGGCCAGCACAACCGGGGAGACCCAGTACTTC
abundance: many; d_gene: -; len: 14; j_gene: TRBJ1-3; v_gene: TRBV7-9; CDR3aa: CASTPDYSGNTIYF; CDR3nt: TGTGCCAGCACCCCCGACTACTCTGGAAACACCATATATTTT
abundance: few; d_gene: -; len: 14; j_gene: TRBJ1-4; v_gene: TRBV7-9; CDR3aa: CASRGLYSNEKLFF; CDR3nt: TGTGCCAGCAGGGGCCTCTATAGTAATGAAAAACTGTTTTTT
abundance: -; d_gene: TRBD1; len: 14; j_gene: TRBJ1-2; v_gene: TRBV5-5; CDR3aa: CASSLRQGGEGYTF; CDR3nt: TGTGCCAGCAGCTTACGACAGGGTGGGGAGGGCTACACCTTC
abundance: -; d_gene: TRBD1; len: 20; j_gene: TRBJ2-1; v_gene: TRBV20-1; CDR3aa: CSAKNELGQGASSSYNEQFF; CDR3nt: TGCAGTGCTAAAAACGAGCTGGGACAGGGGGCGTCGAGCTCCTACAACGAGCAGTTCTTC
abundance: -; d_gene: TRBD2; len: 16; j_gene: TRBJ2-2; v_gene: TRBV6-1; CDR3aa: CASTYLSGVGTGELFF; CDR3nt: TGTGCCAGCACTTACCTTAGCGGGGTCGGCACCGGGGAGCTGTTTTTT
abundance: few; d_gene: -; len: 18; j_gene: TRBJ1-6; v_gene: TRBV7-9; CDR3aa: CASSSGLYGDEGNSPLHF; CDR3nt: TGTGCCAGCAGCTCGGGGCTGTACGGGGACGAGGGGAATTCACCCCTCCACTTT
abundance: -; d_gene: TRBD2; len: 20; j_gene: TRBJ2-4; v_gene: TRBV7-9; CDR3aa: CASSLAGRASGGLAKNIQYF; CDR3nt: TGTGCCAGCAGCTTAGCAGGTCGGGCTAGCGGGGGGCTAGCCAAAAACATTCAGTACTTC
abundance: -; d_gene: -; len: 14; j_gene: TRBJ2-4; v_gene: TRBV4-2; CDR3aa: CASSQGGGGDIQYF; CDR3nt: TGTGCCAGCAGCCAAGGAGGGGGTGGTGACATTCAGTACTTC
abundance: many; d_gene: -; len: 14; j_gene: TRBJ2-2; v_gene: TRBV6-5; CDR3aa: CASKGFSGYGELFF; CDR3nt: TGTGCCAGCAAAGGTTTTTCGGGTTACGGGGAGCTGTTTTTT
abundance: few; d_gene: TRBD2; len: 18; j_gene: TRBJ2-7; v_gene: TRBV10-2; CDR3aa: CASTNSRTSGPTLDEQYF; CDR3nt: TGCGCCAGCACTAATTCGAGGACTAGCGGGCCCACGTTGGACGAGCAGTACTTC
abundance: many; d_gene: -; len: 11; j_gene: TRBJ2-5; v_gene: TRBV7-7; CDR3aa: CASTNGETQYF; CDR3nt: TGTGCTAGCACCAACGGGGAGACCCAGTACTTC
abundance: -; d_gene: -; len: 14; j_gene: TRBJ2-3; v_gene: TRBV28; CDR3aa: CASSGAGSTDTQYF; CDR3nt: TGTGCCAGCAGCGGAGCGGGTAGCACAGATACGCAGTATTTT
abundance: few; d_gene: TRBD1; len: 12; j_gene: TRBJ2-7; v_gene: TRBV2; CDR3aa: CASSQGTGEQYF; CDR3nt: TGTGCCAGCAGCCAGGGGACAGGGGAGCAGTACTTC
abundance: -; d_gene: TRBD1; len: 14; j_gene: TRBJ1-6; v_gene: TRBV7-2; CDR3aa: CASSLGQGYSPLHF; CDR3nt: TGTGCCAGCAGCTTGGGACAGGGTTATTCACCCCTCCACTTT
abundance: few; d_gene: -; len: 15; j_gene: TRBJ2-3; v_gene: TRBV4-2; CDR3aa: CASSQGTSVPDTQYF; CDR3nt: TGTGCCAGCAGCCAAGGGACGTCTGTCCCGGATACGCAGTATTTT
abundance: many; d_gene: -; len: 13; j_gene: TRBJ2-2; v_gene: TRBV4-2; CDR3aa: CARLTGNTGELFF; CDR3nt: TGTGCCAGGTTGACAGGGAACACCGGGGAGCTGTTTTTT
abundance: few; d_gene: TRBD1; len: 14; j_gene: TRBJ2-7; v_gene: TRBV27; CDR3aa: CASRKDRGPYEQYF; CDR3nt: TGTGCCAGCAGAAAGGACAGGGGGCCCTACGAGCAGTACTTC
abundance: many; d_gene: -; len: 14; j_gene: TRBJ2-2; v_gene: TRBV12-3/TRBV12-4; CDR3aa: CASSFQKNTGELFF; CDR3nt: TGTGCCAGCAGTTTCCAGAAAAACACCGGGGAGCTGTTTTTT
abundance: many; d_gene: -; len: 14; j_gene: TRBJ2-1; v_gene: TRBV5-5; CDR3aa: CASSLEGVVGIKFF; CDR3nt: TGTGCCAGCAGCTTGGAGGGCGTCGTGGGGATCAAGTTCTTC
abundance: -; d_gene: -; len: 15; j_gene: TRBJ1-5; v_gene: TRBV12-3/TRBV12-4; CDR3aa: CASSEGHSVNQPQHF; CDR3nt: TGTGCCAGCAGCGAGGGACATTCGGTAAATCAGCCCCAGCATTTT
abundance: few; d_gene: TRBD1; len: 19; j_gene: TRBJ2-1; v_gene: TRBV6-1; CDR3aa: CASSEYSTRGQGAPWVQFF; CDR3nt: TGTGCCAGCAGCGAATATAGTACTAGGGGACAGGGGGCCCCTTGGGTGCAGTTCTTC
abundance: -; d_gene: -; len: 14; j_gene: TRBJ2-7; v_gene: TRBV7-2; CDR3aa: CASSPQAYAYEQYF; CDR3nt: TGTGCCAGCAGCCCACAGGCCTACGCCTACGAGCAGTACTTC
abundance: -; d_gene: -; len: 13; j_gene: TRBJ2-7; v_gene: TRBV7-2; CDR3aa: CASSLDLSYEQYF; CDR3nt: TGTGCCAGCAGCTTAGACCTCTCCTACGAGCAGTACTTC
abundance: -; d_gene: -; len: 15; j_gene: TRBJ2-5; v_gene: TRBV6-2/TRBV6-3; CDR3aa: CATSTFGTLGETQYF; CDR3nt: TGTGCCACCTCTACCTTCGGGACCCTTGGAGAGACCCAGTACTTC
abundance: many; d_gene: -; len: 13; j_gene: TRBJ1-6; v_gene: TRBV20-1; CDR3aa: CSATQTGHSPLHF; CDR3nt: TGCAGTGCTACCCAGACAGGTCACTCACCCCTCCACTTT
abundance: few; d_gene: -; len: 16; j_gene: TRBJ1-1; v_gene: TRBV20-1; CDR3aa: CSARGRVWAGNTEAFF; CDR3nt: TGCAGTGCTAGAGGCCGCGTATGGGCAGGGAACACTGAAGCTTTCTTT
abundance: few; d_gene: -; len: 15; j_gene: TRBJ1-6; v_gene: TRBV18; CDR3aa: CASSPLPSYNSPLHF; CDR3nt: TGTGCCAGCTCACCTCTCCCCTCCTATAATTCACCCCTCCACTTT
abundance: -; d_gene: TRBD1; len: 15; j_gene: TRBJ1-6; v_gene: TRBV27; CDR3aa: CASSIQGMSDSPLHF; CDR3nt: TGTGCCAGCAGCATACAGGGGATGTCGGATTCACCCCTCCACTTT
abundance: -; d_gene: -; len: 13; j_gene: TRBJ1-2; v_gene: TRBV12-3/TRBV12-4; CDR3aa: CASNPGGFSGYTF; CDR3nt: TGTGCCAGCAACCCTGGGGGATTCTCTGGCTACACCTTC
abundance: -; d_gene: -; len: 13; j_gene: TRBJ1-2; v_gene: TRBV5-4; CDR3aa: CASSLAGPYGYTF; CDR3nt: TGTGCCAGCAGCTTGGCCGGGCCCTATGGCTACACCTTC
abundance: few; d_gene: TRBD2; len: 14; j_gene: TRBJ2-3; v_gene: TRBV20-1; CDR3aa: CSARDGLAADTQYF; CDR3nt: TGCAGTGCTAGAGACGGACTAGCCGCAGATACGCAGTATTTT
abundance: -; d_gene: TRBD1; len: 14; j_gene: TRBJ1-2; v_gene: TRBV10-3; CDR3aa: CATYGGQGLFGYTF; CDR3nt: TGTGCCACGTACGGGGGACAGGGTTTGTTCGGCTACACCTTC
abundance: many; d_gene: TRBD1; len: 12; j_gene: TRBJ1-1; v_gene: TRBV6-2/TRBV6-3; CDR3aa: CASTEDRAEAFF; CDR3nt: TGTGCCAGCACCGAGGACAGGGCTGAAGCTTTCTTT
abundance: -; d_gene: TRBD2; len: 14; j_gene: TRBJ2-3; v_gene: TRBV20-1; CDR3aa: CSALRGGGTDTQYF; CDR3nt: TGCAGTGCACTTCGCGGGGGAGGCACAGATACGCAGTATTTT
abundance: -; d_gene: TRBD1; len: 12; j_gene: TRBJ1-1; v_gene: TRBV29-1; CDR3aa: CSVRDRDSEAFF; CDR3nt: TGCAGCGTACGGGACAGAGACTCTGAAGCTTTCTTT
abundance: -; d_gene: -; len: 14; j_gene: TRBJ2-3; v_gene: TRBV20-1; CDR3aa: CSARDGGNTDTQYF; CDR3nt: TGCAGTGCTAGAGATGGAGGAAACACAGATACGCAGTATTTT
abundance: many; d_gene: TRBD2; len: 18; j_gene: TRBJ2-7; v_gene: TRBV7-2; CDR3aa: CASSSPGLAGTNSYEQYF; CDR3nt: TGTGCCAGCAGCTCGCCGGGACTAGCGGGGACGAACTCCTACGAGCAGTACTTC
abundance: -; d_gene: -; len: 14; j_gene: TRBJ2-7; v_gene: TRBV6-2/TRBV6-3; CDR3aa: CASSYGPRPYEQYF; CDR3nt: TGTGCCAGCAGTTATGGGCCGCGCCCCTACGAGCAGTACTTC
abundance: -; d_gene: -; len: 12; j_gene: TRBJ2-1; v_gene: TRBV10-1; CDR3aa: CASSAQGYEQFF; CDR3nt: TGCGCCAGCAGTGCTCAGGGCTATGAGCAGTTCTTC
abundance: -; d_gene: -; len: 11; j_gene: TRBJ2-7; v_gene: TRBV20-1; CDR3aa: CSALGPSEQYF; CDR3nt: TGCAGTGCCCTCGGACCGAGCGAGCAGTACTTC
abundance: -; d_gene: TRBD1; len: 12; j_gene: TRBJ2-7; v_gene: TRBV25-1; CDR3aa: CASTGQAYEQYF; CDR3nt: TGTGCCAGCACGGGACAGGCCTACGAGCAGTACTTC
abundance: -; d_gene: -; len: 14; j_gene: TRBJ1-6; v_gene: TRBV29-1; CDR3aa: CSVATGTYNSPLHF; CDR3nt: TGCAGCGTTGCTACAGGGACTTATAATTCACCCCTCCACTTT
abundance: -; d_gene: -; len: 15; j_gene: TRBJ2-3; v_gene: TRBV9; CDR3aa: CASSVAWGRTDTQYF; CDR3nt: TGTGCCAGCAGCGTAGCTTGGGGGCGCACAGATACGCAGTATTTT
abundance: few; d_gene: -; len: 15; j_gene: TRBJ2-5; v_gene: TRBV28; CDR3aa: CASSGGATVGETQYF; CDR3nt: TGTGCCAGCAGTGGCGGGGCTACGGTGGGAGAGACCCAGTACTTC
abundance: few; d_gene: -; len: 11; j_gene: TRBJ1-1; v_gene: TRBV7-2; CDR3aa: CASSRYNEAFF; CDR3nt: TGTGCCAGCAGCCGATATAATGAAGCTTTCTTT